One sample yielded the 16 T cell receptor beta chains listed below, sequenced in a study of T-cell reconstitution after alpha-beta-depleted transplantation in children. This sample's TCRbeta library carried unique molecular identifier barcodes. MiXCR was run by TCRdb on the PCR reads, yielding one entry per CDR3 protein. The sample holds around 580,000 distinct CDR3 sequences, 23% seen once. The sequencing here drew on PBMCs, mostly from graft donor cells, taken 360 days after TCRalphabeta/CD19-depleted stem cell transplant. The receptors here all came from a boy under two years old who had a stem cell transplant for acute myeloid leukemia, so the T cells may come from the graft donor.

This clonotype was seen more than once but under ten times. The chain employs TRBV12-3 or TRBV12-4 and TRBJ2-3; 11 bases are shared with TRBD2. The CDR3 is 14 residues long. The trim removed 4 bases at V and 5 bases at J, leaving 2 bases unmatched. Here the CDR3 DNA reads TGTGCCAGCAGTTCGACTAGCGGGGAAGATACGCAGTATTTT. Protein product: CASSSTSGEDTQYF.

This clonotype showed up just a few times. The chain couples TRBV25-1 to TRBJ2-7; D is unclear. The V gene's germline CDR1 is MGHDK and CDR2 SYGVNS. Between the trimmed V and J ends, which lost 2 bases and 3 bases, there was a span of 17 bases. This CDR3 region has 16 residues. CDR3 in amino acids: CASSETSGTAHYEQYF. The CDR3 bases are TGTGCCAGCAGTGAAACCTCGGGCACTGCGCACTACGAGCAGTACTTC.

J is TRBJ1-5 and V is TRBV20-1, with 7 bases fitting TRBD1. This CDR3 is built from 16 residues. Trimming took 1 base from V and 7 from J; bases not matched to a gene: 13. The germline V gene encodes CDR1 DFQATT and CDR2 SNEGSKA (reference sequence). The chain's CDR3 is CSARAYKGAAWQPQHF. CDR3 DNA: TGCAGTGCTAGAGCGTATAAGGGGGCAGCGTGGCAGCCCCAGCATTTT.

The V call is TRBV10-1, the J call TRBJ2-4; 7 bases line up with TRBD1. The CDR3 is 16 residues long. Looked up from germline, CDR1 is WNHNN and CDR2 is SYGVQD (reference sequence). The V segment lost 2 bases and the J segment 4 bases; nucleotides outside the gene matches: 8. For the CDR3, the DNA is TGCGCCAGCAGTGAGCAGATAGGGGGCTGGAAAAACATTCAGTACTTC. Its translation is CASSEQIGGWKNIQYF.

This rearrangement joins TRBV5-1 to TRBJ2-1; 8 bases are a match to TRBD2. Germline loops: CDR1 SGHRS, CDR2 YFSETQ. CDR3 length: 13 residues. Unmatched junction bases numbered 4, after V lost 3 bases and J lost 8 bases. CDR3 sequence: CASSSGLVDEQFF. CDR3 DNA sequence: TGCGCCAGCAGCTCGGGACTAGTCGATGAGCAGTTCTTC.

This clonotype was counted ten times or more. J is TRBJ1-5 and V is TRBV7-2; D call uncertain. Looked up from germline, CDR1 is SGHTA and CDR2 is FQGNSA. Trimming stripped 5 bases from V and 2 bases from J, with 10 bases between. The CDR3 covers 14 residues. Here the CDR3 reads CASSPRRGNQPQHF. The CDR3 DNA reads as TGTGCCAGCAGCCCCCGTCGGGGCAATCAGCCCCAGCATTTT.

This clonotype appeared a single time. The rearrangement joins TRBV13 to TRBJ2-4; the D gene is possibly TRBD1 (5 bases). This CDR3 spans 15 amino acids. Germline CDR1 is PRHDT and CDR2 is FYEKMQ (reference sequence). Trimming pared 4 bases from V and 4 bases from J, leaving 14 bases between. The CDR3 DNA follows: TGTGCCAGCAGCTCCGCGCAGGGCTGGAAAAACATTCAGTACTTC. Translating gives CASSSAQGWKNIQYF.

The genes are TRBV7-6 and TRBJ2-5; D is uncertain. CDR1 and CDR2 (germline): SGHVS, FNYEAQ. Trimming left V 3 bases short and J 2 bases short, with 16 bases between. The CDR3 length is 16 residues. The CDR3 loop is CASSLPTSTVQETQYF. The CDR3 DNA reads TGTGCCAGCAGCTTGCCCACGAGTACCGTACAAGAGACCCAGTACTTC.

This clonotype was recorded at least ten times. This chain links TRBV13 with TRBJ1-5, with TRBD1 matching 8 bases. Germline CDR1 is PRHDT and CDR2 is FYEKMQ (reference sequence). Trimming removed 5 bases from V and 4 bases from J; junction bases left unmatched: 1. The CDR3 runs to 13 residues. For the CDR3, the DNA is TGTGCCAGCAGCCACAGGGGGAATCAGCCCCAGCATTTT. Encoded protein: CASSHRGNQPQHF.

This clonotype was found a few times. The chain uses TRBV12-3 or TRBV12-4 and TRBJ1-5; the D gene is possibly TRBD1 (5 bases). Trimming pared 1 base from V and 4 bases from J, leaving 8 bases between. The CDR3 is made up of 14 amino acids. The CDR3, as DNA: TGTGCCAGCAGTTTAGTCCAGGGAAATCAGCCCCAGCATTTT. Translation gives CASSLVQGNQPQHF.

In this sample, this clonotype turned up many times. V is TRBV5-6 and J is TRBJ1-5; 9 bases line up with TRBD1. Looked up from germline, CDR1 is SGHDT and CDR2 is YYEEEE. The J segment lost 4 bases and the V segment lost 4 bases, leaving 9 bases of the junction unmatched. CDR3 length: 16 residues. The chain's CDR3 is CASSLMDRGGNQPQHF. DNA of the CDR3: TGTGCCAGCAGCCTGATGGACAGGGGTGGTAATCAGCCCCAGCATTTT.

This clonotype was seen ten or more times. CDR3 sequence reads: CSASAGLAGGFEQFF. CDR3 in DNA: TGCAGTGCTTCTGCAGGACTAGCGGGGGGGTTTGAGCAGTTCTTC. The chain joins TRBV20-1 to TRBJ2-1; 15 positions match TRBD2. This CDR3 comprises 15 residues. Germline trimming cut 5 bases from V and 9 bases from J; bases unmatched to any gene: 8. The germline gives CDR1 DFQATT, CDR2 SNEGSKA (reference sequence).

This clonotype was recorded many times. This sequence joins TRBV11-3 and TRBJ2-5; D might be TRBD1 (6 bases). Trimming removed 5 bases at V and 2 bases at J, with 15 bases between. The CDR3 consists of 15 residues. Germline assignment: CDR1 SGHNT and CDR2 YENEEA. The CDR3 protein is CASSPRTALQETQYF. The CDR3, as DNA: TGTGCCAGCAGCCCAAGGACAGCACTACAAGAGACCCAGTACTTC. Filled out from reference TRBV11-3 and TRBJ2-5, the complete variable domain reads EAGVVQSPRYKIIEKKQPVAFWCNPISGHNTLYWYLQNLGQGPELLIRYENEEAVDDSQLPKDRFSAERLKGVDSTLKIQPAELGDSAVYLCASSPRTALQETQYFGPGTRLLVL.

This clonotype was seen only once. The CDR3 sequence is CASRDRLRPGELFF. CDR3 in DNA: TGTGCCAGCAGGGACCGTCTTCGTCCCGGGGAGCTGTTTTTT. The chain uses TRBV28 and TRBJ2-2; D remains unclear. CDR1 is MDHEN and CDR2 is SYDVKM in the germline V gene. With 6 bases removed from V and 6 bases from J, the gap between germline ends came to 14 bases. The CDR3 has 14 amino acids.

Ten or more counts support this clonotype. The chain has TRBV7-9 and TRBJ2-3; D perhaps matches TRBD2 (5 bases). Germline V gives CDR1 SEHNR, CDR2 FQNEAQ (reference sequence). The ends were cut back, 5 bases at V and 5 bases at J, with 17 bases in the middle. CDR3 length: 15 amino acids. The CDR3 protein is CASSRYSVREDTQYF. The CDR3 DNA sequence: TGTGCCAGCAGCCGGTACTCGGTCCGGGAAGATACGCAGTATTTT. Filled out from reference TRBV7-9 and TRBJ2-3, the complete variable domain reads DTGVSQNPRHKITKRGQNVTFRCDPISEHNRLYWYRQTLGQGPEFLTYFQNEAQLEKSRLLSDRFSAERPKGSFSTLEIQRTEQGDSAMYLCASSRYSVREDTQYFGPGTRLTVL.

The rearrangement links TRBV2 to TRBJ2-7, with TRBD2 as a possible D gene (6 bases). The length of the CDR3 is 12 residues. Trimming left V 5 bases short and J 5 bases short, with 10 bases between. Germline lookup yields CDR1 SNHLY and CDR2 FYNNEI. CDR3 nucleotides: TGTGCCAGCAGTCCGACTAGGGACGAGCAGTACGTC. The encoded protein is CASSPTRDEQYV.